This T cell receptor beta chain is from a study of OX40 agonist ivuxolimab in advanced cancers. Overall study context: Every 2 weeks, patients got intravenous ivuxolimab at one of six dose levels (0.01-10 mg/kg).

To note about this clone: Its matching antigen is unknown.

CDR1 is SGHRS, CDR2 YFSETQ, per germline. This CDR3 has 13 residues. V lost 4 bases and J lost 5; bases outside the gene matches: 5. This table comes from immunoSEQ multiplex PCR, and its TCRdb copy is limited to in-frame clones, with some not included. The repertoire holds some 41,000 clones, with around 87% as singletons. Regarding the study as a whole: Also present in some nonresponders was a low level of normalized T-cell clonal expansion. People who partly responded at 0.1-3.0 mg/kg had some of the least clonal expansion seen.

The chain is built from TRBV5-1 and TRBJ2-5; 7 bases match TRBD2. The sequence was obtained from an adult with an advanced solid tumor such as melanoma, head and neck, liver or kidney cancer. Specimen: CD4+ or CD8+ T cells sorted from blood, collected in a trial of the OX40 agonist ivuxolimab. As DNA, the CDR3 is TGCGCCAGCAGCAGGCAGGGAGGGGAGACCCAGTACTTC. Translating it yields CASSRQGGETQYF.